These 6 T cell receptor beta chains came from one sample sequenced in a study of cytomegalovirus exposure and HLA in healthy donors. Vbeta (60) and Jbeta (13) primers were used in the PCR. The table came from immunoSEQ multiplex PCR; TCRdb's copy has only in-frame clones and leaves some out. The sample has around 180,000 clones; roughly 84% are singletons. The sample taken for sequencing was PBMCs. Source of these receptors: a girl under three years old in good health and CMV-seronegative.

This clone was recorded only once. V gene TRBV7-8 combines with J gene TRBJ1-1; perhaps TRBD1 as D (5 bases). This CDR3 spans 13 amino acids. The germline gives CDR1 SGHVS, CDR2 FQNEAQ. Trimming left V 5 bases short and J 7 bases short, with 14 bases between. This CDR3 is CASSARQFYEAFF. The DNA of the CDR3 is TGTGCCAGCAGCGCAAGACAGTTTTATGAAGCTTTCTTT.

V usage is TRBV5-1 and J usage is TRBJ2-5; a weak D match, TRBD1 (6 bases). This CDR3 has 15 amino acids. In germline, CDR1 is SGHRS, CDR2 YFSETQ. V gave up 2 bases and J gave up 5 bases, with 16 bases separating them. In nucleotides, the CDR3 is TGCGCCAGCAGCTTACAGGGAATGTTAGAGGAGACCCAGTACTTC. Its translation: CASSLQGMLEETQYF.

The rearrangement links TRBV19 to TRBJ2-1; D is unclear. Looked up from germline, CDR1 is LNHDA and CDR2 is SQIVND (reference sequence). The length of the CDR3 is 13 residues. Deletions cut 3 bases from V and 8 bases from J, with 11 bases between. In nucleotides, the CDR3 is TGTGCCAGTAGTATTGGCCTAGGATATGAGCAGTTCTTC. It is translated as CASSIGLGYEQFF.

This clone was recorded a few times. V usage is TRBV19 and J usage is TRBJ2-3; 8 positions agree with TRBD2. The junction had 12 bases not matched to a gene; V was cut back by 4 bases and J by 6 bases. Germline values: CDR1 LNHDA, CDR2 SQIVND (reference sequence). The CDR3 loop spans 16 amino acids. CDR3 residues: CASSTPGAGGGDTQYF. CDR3 nucleotides: TGTGCCAGTAGTACCCCAGGGGCGGGAGGAGGGGATACGCAGTATTTT.

V and J are TRBV30 and TRBJ1-3; perhaps TRBD1 as D (5 bases). The CDR3 loop spans 13 amino acids. The germline V and J ends were trimmed by 5 bases and 0 bases, with 8 bases remaining between them. Per the germline V gene, CDR1 is GTSNPN and CDR2 is SVGIG (reference sequence). CDR3 loop: CAWDRFSGNTIYF. DNA for the CDR3: TGTGCCTGGGACAGATTCTCTGGAAACACCATATATTTT.

The chain is built from TRBV10-3 and TRBJ1-1; D is perhaps TRBD1 (6 bases). The V end was cut by 6 bases, the J end by 0 bases, with 14 bases between. This CDR3 has 15 residues. In germline, CDR1 is ENHRY, CDR2 SYGVKD. The CDR3 region has the DNA TGTGCCATCAGCCAAGACAGGTCCATGAACACTGAAGCTTTCTTT. This translates into CAISQDRSMNTEAFF.